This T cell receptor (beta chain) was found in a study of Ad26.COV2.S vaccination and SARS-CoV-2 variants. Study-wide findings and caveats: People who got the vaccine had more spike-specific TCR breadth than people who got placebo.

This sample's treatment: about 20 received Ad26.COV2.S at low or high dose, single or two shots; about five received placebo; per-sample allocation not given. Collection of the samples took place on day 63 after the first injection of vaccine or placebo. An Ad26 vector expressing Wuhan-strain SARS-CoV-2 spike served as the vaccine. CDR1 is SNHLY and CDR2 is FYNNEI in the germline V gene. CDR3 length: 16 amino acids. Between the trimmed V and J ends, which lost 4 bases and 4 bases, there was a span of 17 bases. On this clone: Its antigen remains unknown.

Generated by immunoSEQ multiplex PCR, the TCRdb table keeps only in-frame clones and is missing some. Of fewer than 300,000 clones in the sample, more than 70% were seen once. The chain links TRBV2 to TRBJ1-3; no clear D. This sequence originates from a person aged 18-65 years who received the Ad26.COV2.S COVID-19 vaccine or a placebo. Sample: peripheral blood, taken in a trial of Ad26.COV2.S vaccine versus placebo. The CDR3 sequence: CASSVGRPQLGNTIYF. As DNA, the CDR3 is TGTGCCAGCAGTGTTGGCAGACCTCAACTGGGAAACACCATATATTTT.